This T cell receptor beta chain was documented in a study of T-cell memory formation after mild COVID-19. This clonotype has a handful of counts. TCRdb reprocessed the 5' RACE reads with MiXCR, giving one entry per CDR3 protein. Of roughly 49,000 distinct CDR3 sequences detected, 27% appear once; the ten largest clones hold 43%. J lost 5 bases, V lost 4 bases, and 11 bases had no gene match. CDR3 size: 16 residues. From germline, CDR1 is MGHRA and CDR2 YSYEKL. The clonotype was recovered from a man aged 18 to 29 who had mild COVID-19 (a few samples of this study predate the infection). Cell type and time point are not known. The specimen sequenced was PBMCs or a T cell subset sorted from them (not recorded which). The chain combines TRBV4-1 with TRBJ2-5; 9 positions match TRBD2. The DNA for the CDR3 is TGCGCCAGCAGCCCCGTAGGCGCGGGGGGGCCGGAGACCCAGTACTTC. This translates into CASSPVGAGGPETQYF.